These T cell receptor beta chains were read from a single sample in a study of CD8 T cells in ankylosing spondylitis. A single record per CDR3 protein comes from TCRdb applying MiXCR to the 5' RACE reads. The sample yields 200,000 or so distinct CDR3 sequences, 10% to 15% seen once. The specimen was blood, either unsorted or a sorted T cell fraction (not recorded which). These receptors were collected from a female donor with ankylosing spondylitis or in good health (not recorded which). The CDR3 runs from the conserved cysteine through the conserved F or W. Fields, in order: V gene, J gene, clone size, D gene, CDR3 DNA, CDR3 protein. The D gene is left open where the match is weak. Clone size is stated in some rows and not others, as once, few, many or a class when expanded.

>TRBV4-2|TRBJ2-1|many|NA
TGTGCCAGCAGCCAAGAAGTTGAGCGGGCCTACAATGAGCAGTTCTTC
CASSQEVERAYNEQFF
>TRBV7-2|TRBJ1-4|NA|NA
TGTGCCAGCAGCTCCAGGGCTATGGTTGAAAAACTGTTTTTT
CASSSRAMVEKLFF
>TRBV10-3|TRBJ2-1|many|TRBD2
TGTGCCATCAGGAGAGAAGGGACTAGCGGACTTCCCTACAATGAGCAGTTCTTC
CAIRREGTSGLPYNEQFF
>TRBV21-1|TRBJ1-2|many|NA
TGTGCCAGCAACCGGGAGGGGGGTTATTACTATGGCTACACCTTC
CASNREGGYYYGYTF
>TRBV12-3/TRBV12-4|TRBJ2-4|NA|NA
TGTGCCAGCAGCTCTCGGGTGGGAGCCAAAAACATTCAGTACTTC
CASSSRVGAKNIQYF
>TRBV29-1|TRBJ1-1|many|TRBD1
TGCAGCGGCTCGGACAGGGGATTCTCTGAAGCTTTCTTT
CSGSDRGFSEAFF
>TRBV4-2|TRBJ1-3|many|NA
TGTGCCAGCAGCCAAGCCAGGGCCGACGGCTCTGGAAACACCATATATTTT
CASSQARADGSGNTIYF
>TRBV18|TRBJ2-1|NA|TRBD1
TGTGCCAGCTCACCGTCACAGGGGGTATTAAATGAGCAGTTCTTC
CASSPSQGVLNEQFF
>TRBV20-1|TRBJ2-2|many|TRBD1
TGCAGTGCTAGCCACACGGGGACAGCGAACACCGGGGAGCTGTTTTTT
CSASHTGTANTGELFF
>TRBV5-1|TRBJ1-5|many|TRBD1
TGCGCCAGCAGCTTGACAGGGGGGACAAATCAGCCCCAGCATTTT
CASSLTGGTNQPQHF
>TRBV20-1|TRBJ2-3|few|NA
TGCAGTGCTAGCCTGGACGCAGCGGAATCCACAGATACGCAGTATTTT
CSASLDAAESTDTQYF
>TRBV29-1|TRBJ1-1|many|NA
TGCAGCGCTCGGGCAGGGGCGAACACTGAAGCTTTCTTT
CSARAGANTEAFF
>TRBV5-1|TRBJ2-7|many|NA
TGCGCCAGCAGCTTGGCACAGGGCGGAAGGAACGAGCAGTACTTC
CASSLAQGGRNEQYF
>TRBV11-2|TRBJ2-5|NA|TRBD2
TGTGCCAGCAGCCCTCGACTAGCGGGAGGGACCAGACAAGAGACCCAGTACTTC
CASSPRLAGGTRQETQYF
>TRBV7-9|TRBJ1-4|many|NA
TGTGCCAGCAGCTCCACAACCGGGGTTGAAAAACTGTTTTTT
CASSSTTGVEKLFF
>TRBV19|TRBJ1-1|NA|NA
TGTGCCAGTAGTATATGGGGGGCCAACACTGAAGCTTTCTTT
CASSIWGANTEAFF
>TRBV24-1|TRBJ2-2|many|NA
TGTGCCACCAGTGAGTCAGTTCACACCGGGGAGCTGTTTTTT
CATSESVHTGELFF
>TRBV19|TRBJ1-3|NA|NA
TGTGCCAGTACGCAGAGCTCTGGAAACACCATATATTTT
CASTQSSGNTIYF
>TRBV6-1|TRBJ2-1|few|TRBD1
TGTGCCAGCAGTCAGGGACAGGGCAGGGTGCAGTTCTTC
CASSQGQGRVQFF
>TRBV7-2|TRBJ1-2|NA|NA
TGTGCCAGCAGCTTACGCGTTATAGGTTTGCAGGCTAACTATGGCTACACCTTC
CASSLRVIGLQANYGYTF
>TRBV7-2|TRBJ2-7|many|TRBD2
TGTGCCAGCAGCTTAGCGCGTCTAGCGGGTAACGAGCAGTACTTC
CASSLARLAGNEQYF
>TRBV11-2|TRBJ1-2|NA|NA
TGTGCCAGCAGCACCAGACAGGAGGATAACTATGGCTACACCTTC
CASSTRQEDNYGYTF
>TRBV20-1|TRBJ2-5|NA|TRBD2
TGCAGTGCTAGCTCAATCCGTTTAGGGCGGGAGGGTGAGACCCAGTACTTC
CSASSIRLGREGETQYF
>TRBV7-7|TRBJ2-3|NA|NA
TGTGCTAGCAGCTTAGCGTATCCAGATACGCAGTATTTT
CASSLAYPDTQYF
>TRBV27|TRBJ2-7|many|NA
TGTGCCAGCAGTTTAAGCGGCGAGCAGTACTTC
CASSLSGEQYF
>TRBV7-8|TRBJ2-7|few|TRBD1
TGTGCCAGCAGCTTGGGACAGGGGGTCTACGAGCAGTACTTC
CASSLGQGVYEQYF
>TRBV7-3|TRBJ1-1|few|NA
TGTGCCAGCAGCCTTACAAAAGACACTGAAGCTTTCTTT
CASSLTKDTEAFF
>TRBV11-2|TRBJ2-5|few|NA
TGTGCCAGCAGTACAGGATTCGGAGAGACCCAGTACTTC
CASSTGFGETQYF
>TRBV5-1|TRBJ2-5|many|TRBD2
TGCGCCAGCCAACCAAGGACTAGCGGCCAAGAGACCCAGTACTTC
CASQPRTSGQETQYF
>TRBV7-3|TRBJ2-3|NA|TRBD2
TGTGCCAGCAGCTTAGGCCCGGGAGGCAATACGCAGTATTTT
CASSLGPGGNTQYF
>TRBV14|TRBJ1-2|few|TRBD1
TGTGCCAGCAGCCAGGCCCGACAGGGTACTGGCTACACCTTC
CASSQARQGTGYTF
>TRBV12-3/TRBV12-4|TRBJ1-2|many|NA
TGTGCCAGCGCCCCTCTTGGGGGCTATGGCTACACCTTC
CASAPLGGYGYTF
>TRBV7-2|TRBJ2-7|few|NA
TGTGCCAGCAGCTACACCGGGACACTCTCCTACGAGCAGTACTTC
CASSYTGTLSYEQYF
>TRBV5-1|TRBJ1-1|many|NA
TGCGCCAGCAGCTCGGCCCCAGGGGAAAACACTGAAGCTTTCTTT
CASSSAPGENTEAFF
>TRBV6-2/TRBV6-3|TRBJ2-5|many|NA
TGTGCCAGCACGGAGCAAGAGACCCAGTACTTC
CASTEQETQYF
>TRBV9|TRBJ1-1|once|NA
TGTGCCAGCAGCGCCCGACAGGATCCGAACGCTGAAGCTTTCTTT
CASSARQDPNAEAFF
>TRBV9|TRBJ2-5|few|NA
TGTGCCAGCAGCCCTGTTGGAGGCGAGACCCAGTACTTC
CASSPVGGETQYF
>TRBV29-1|TRBJ2-1|many|TRBD2
TGCAGCGCAGTCGGGAGGGCGAACAATGAGCAGTTCTTC
CSAVGRANNEQFF
>TRBV7-2|TRBJ2-3|NA|NA
TGTGCCAGCAGCTTTGACAGCACAGATACGCTGTATTTT
CASSFDSTDTLYF
>TRBV20-1|TRBJ2-7|many|TRBD2
TGCAGTGCCTCCCCCCTGGCGGGAGTTGTTTACGAGCAGTACTTC
CSASPLAGVVYEQYF
>TRBV5-1|TRBJ2-1|few|NA
TGCGCCAGCAGCTCAACCCTCGGGCCCGGGGAAGGGTTAGAGTTCTTC
CASSSTLGPGEGLEFF
>TRBV20-1|TRBJ2-7|many|TRBD2
TGCAGTGCTAGGTCCCTAGCGGGAGCCTACGAGCAGTACTTC
CSARSLAGAYEQYF
>TRBV11-1|TRBJ2-5|few|TRBD2
TGTGCCAGCAGCTTAGGTTCTCGGGGGGTGTGGACTCAAGAGACCCAGTACTTC
CASSLGSRGVWTQETQYF